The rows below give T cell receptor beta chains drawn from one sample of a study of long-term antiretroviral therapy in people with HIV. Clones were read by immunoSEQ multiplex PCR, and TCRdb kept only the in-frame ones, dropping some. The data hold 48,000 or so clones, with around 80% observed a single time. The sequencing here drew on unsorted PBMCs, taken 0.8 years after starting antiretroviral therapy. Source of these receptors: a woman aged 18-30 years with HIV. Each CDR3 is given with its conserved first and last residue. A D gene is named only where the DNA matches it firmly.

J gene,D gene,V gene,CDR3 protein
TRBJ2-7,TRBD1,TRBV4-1,CASSHKGRDRGPYEQYF
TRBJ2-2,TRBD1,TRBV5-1,CASSPDRGANTGELFF
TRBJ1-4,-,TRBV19,CASSMGGESEKLFF
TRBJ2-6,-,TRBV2,CASSAGLRLLKFSGANVLTF
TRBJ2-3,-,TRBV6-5,CASSLQSTDTQYF
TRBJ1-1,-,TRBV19,CASSILGPLNTEAFF
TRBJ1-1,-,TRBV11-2,CASSLDRLAEAFF
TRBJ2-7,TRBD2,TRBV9,CASSERDYPYEQYF
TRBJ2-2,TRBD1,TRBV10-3,CAISGSWDRNTGELFF
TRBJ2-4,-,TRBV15,CATSRRGNDLIQYF
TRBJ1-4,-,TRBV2,CASSELVDTEKLFF
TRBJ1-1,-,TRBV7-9,CASSLGEGSQTEAFF
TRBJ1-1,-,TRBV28,CASSFPQGGNTEAFF
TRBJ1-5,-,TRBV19,CASSIAGAAYYSNQPQHF
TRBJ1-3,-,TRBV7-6,CASSYAGGTGNTIYF
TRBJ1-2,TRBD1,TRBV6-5,CASTGTGYGYTF